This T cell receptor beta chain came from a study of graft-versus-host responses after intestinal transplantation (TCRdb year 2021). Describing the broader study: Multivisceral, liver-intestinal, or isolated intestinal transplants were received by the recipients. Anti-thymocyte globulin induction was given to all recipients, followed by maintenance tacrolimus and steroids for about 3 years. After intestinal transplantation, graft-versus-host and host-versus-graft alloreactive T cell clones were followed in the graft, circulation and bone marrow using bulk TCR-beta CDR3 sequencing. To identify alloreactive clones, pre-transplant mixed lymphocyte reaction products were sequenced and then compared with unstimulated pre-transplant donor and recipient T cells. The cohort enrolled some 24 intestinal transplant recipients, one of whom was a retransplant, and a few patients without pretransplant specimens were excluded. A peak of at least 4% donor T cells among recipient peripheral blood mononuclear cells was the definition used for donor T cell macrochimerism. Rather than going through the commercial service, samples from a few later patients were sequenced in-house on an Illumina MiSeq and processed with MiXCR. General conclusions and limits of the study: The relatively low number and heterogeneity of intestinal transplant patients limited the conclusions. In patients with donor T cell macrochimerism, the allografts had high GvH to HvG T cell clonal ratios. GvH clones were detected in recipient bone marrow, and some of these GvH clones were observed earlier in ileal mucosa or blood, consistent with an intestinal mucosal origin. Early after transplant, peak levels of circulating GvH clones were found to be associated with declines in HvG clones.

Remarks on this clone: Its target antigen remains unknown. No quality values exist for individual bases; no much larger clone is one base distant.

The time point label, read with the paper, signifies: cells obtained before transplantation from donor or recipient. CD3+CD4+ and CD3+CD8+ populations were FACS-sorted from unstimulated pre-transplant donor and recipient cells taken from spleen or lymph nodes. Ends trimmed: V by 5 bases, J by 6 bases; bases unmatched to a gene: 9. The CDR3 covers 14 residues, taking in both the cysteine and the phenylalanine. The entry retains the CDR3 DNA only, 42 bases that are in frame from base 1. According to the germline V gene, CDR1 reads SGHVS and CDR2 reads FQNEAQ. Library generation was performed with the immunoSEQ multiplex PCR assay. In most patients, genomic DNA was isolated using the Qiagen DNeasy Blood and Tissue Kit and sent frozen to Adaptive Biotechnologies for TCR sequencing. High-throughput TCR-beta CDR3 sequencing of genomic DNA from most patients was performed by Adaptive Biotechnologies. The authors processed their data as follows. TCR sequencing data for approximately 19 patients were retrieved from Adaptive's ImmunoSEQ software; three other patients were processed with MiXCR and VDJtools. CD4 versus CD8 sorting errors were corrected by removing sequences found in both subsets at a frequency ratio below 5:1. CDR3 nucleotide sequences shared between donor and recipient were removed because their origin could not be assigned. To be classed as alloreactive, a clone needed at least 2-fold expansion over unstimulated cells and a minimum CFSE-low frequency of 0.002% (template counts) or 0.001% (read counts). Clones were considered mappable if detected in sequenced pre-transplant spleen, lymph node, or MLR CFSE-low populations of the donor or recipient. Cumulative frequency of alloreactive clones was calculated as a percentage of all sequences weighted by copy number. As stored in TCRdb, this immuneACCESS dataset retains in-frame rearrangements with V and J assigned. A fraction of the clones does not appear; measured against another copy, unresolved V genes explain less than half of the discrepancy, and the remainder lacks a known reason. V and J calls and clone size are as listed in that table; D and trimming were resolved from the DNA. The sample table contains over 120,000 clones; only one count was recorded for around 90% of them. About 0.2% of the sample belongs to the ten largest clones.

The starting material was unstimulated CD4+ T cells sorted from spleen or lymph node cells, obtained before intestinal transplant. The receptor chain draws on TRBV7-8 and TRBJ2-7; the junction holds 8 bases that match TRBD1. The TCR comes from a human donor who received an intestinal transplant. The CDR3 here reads CASSPIRDRGEQYF. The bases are TGTGCCAGCAGCCCGATCAGAGACAGGGGCGAGCAGTACTTC.